The T cell receptor (beta chain) under discussion was sequenced for a study of T cell repertoires in cytomegalovirus infection. Study summary: Public TCR beta signatures provided an indication of both CMV infection and a matching HLA type.

TCRdb re-called the reads through MiXCR, storing one row per CDR3 protein. The data contain roughly 300,000 distinct CDR3 sequences, roughly 24% of them seen just once; the ten biggest clones take up about 15%. The CDR3 is made up of 13 amino acids. V was cut by 7 bases and J by 5 bases, with 12 bases left in between. Germline CDR1 and CDR2: SGHTA and FQGNSA. Regarding the study as a whole: CMV carriers with the relevant HLA were identified by cumulative public TCR beta family frequency. What dominated the ex vivo response were HLA-C-restricted CMV-specific TCR beta clonotypes.

This clonotype showed up many times. Antigen unknown. This chain uses TRBV7-2 with TRBJ2-1; D ambiguous. The specimen sequenced was PBMCs. This TCR was sampled from a human donor in good health (CMV status not recorded). Some clones in this sample may be carry-over from other donors' samples. For the CDR3, the DNA is TGTGCCAGCACGTTAGTTGGCAACAATGAGCAGTTCTTC. It specifies CASTLVGNNEQFF.